The T cell receptor beta chain described here comes from a study of beta chain features in type 1 diabetes. Study results and caveats: At VDJ recombination sites, type 1 diabetes patients had fewer insertions and more deleted nucleotides. When cDNA is sequenced, cells with high TCR expression could be over-represented.

This clone occurred many times. As yet, its antigen is unknown. The sample has other DNA sequences that encode this CDR3 too. The authors reverse transcribed all of the isolated RNA, so sequencing captured expressed TCRB transcripts. This table comes from immunoSEQ multiplex PCR, and its TCRdb copy is limited to in-frame clones, with some not included. The table shows 250,000 to 300,000 clones, with roughly 8% occurring only once. This clonotype originated in a woman younger than 35 in good health. Material: central memory CD4+ T cells from blood.

This CDR3 is CASSFGVQETQYF. CDR3 nucleotide sequence: TGCGCCAGCAGCTTTGGGGTCCAAGAGACCCAGTACTTC. V usage is TRBV5-1 and J usage is TRBJ2-5; no clear D gene. Trimming stripped 2 bases from V and 1 base from J, with 6 bases between. The CDR3 has 13 residues. Germline lookup yields CDR1 SGHRS and CDR2 YFSETQ.